This T cell receptor beta chain was captured in a study of cytomegalovirus exposure and HLA in healthy donors. Study-wide points: It is likely that the observed cluster of highly shared sequence variants was a sequencing artifact. Owing to their indistinguishability, certain V segments, notably TRBV6-2 and TRBV6-3, were excluded. Earlier analysis yielded a pattern in which most TCR beta V segments were productive about 87% or about 30% of the time.

This CDR3 is 14 amino acids long. V trimming: 4 bases; J trimming: 4 bases; junction bases outside the gene matches: 3. Germline V gene lookup returns CDR1 SGHRS and CDR2 YFSETQ. 60 Vbeta and 13 Jbeta primers were used in PCR. Clones were read by immunoSEQ multiplex PCR, and TCRdb kept only the in-frame ones, dropping some. This repertoire includes under 200,000 clones. Samples came from healthy bone marrow donors. A note on this clone: Its antigen remains unknown. Other DNA sequences from this sample encode an identical CDR3 as well.

What was sequenced was PBMCs. The rearrangement joins TRBV5-1 to TRBJ2-1; 9 nucleotides agree with TRBD2. This TCR derives from a man aged 25 to 45 in good health and CMV-seronegative. This CDR3 is CASSSAGGYNEQFF. CDR3 DNA sequence: TGCGCCAGCAGCAGCGCGGGAGGGTACAATGAGCAGTTCTTC. The entire variable domain, with the rest obtained from reference TRBV5-1 and TRBJ2-1, is as follows: KAGVTQTPRYLIKTRGQQVTLSCSPISGHRSVSWYQQTPGQGLQFLFEYFSETQRNKGNFPGRFSGRQFSNSRSEMNVSTLELGDSALYLCASSSAGGYNEQFFGPGTRLTVL.